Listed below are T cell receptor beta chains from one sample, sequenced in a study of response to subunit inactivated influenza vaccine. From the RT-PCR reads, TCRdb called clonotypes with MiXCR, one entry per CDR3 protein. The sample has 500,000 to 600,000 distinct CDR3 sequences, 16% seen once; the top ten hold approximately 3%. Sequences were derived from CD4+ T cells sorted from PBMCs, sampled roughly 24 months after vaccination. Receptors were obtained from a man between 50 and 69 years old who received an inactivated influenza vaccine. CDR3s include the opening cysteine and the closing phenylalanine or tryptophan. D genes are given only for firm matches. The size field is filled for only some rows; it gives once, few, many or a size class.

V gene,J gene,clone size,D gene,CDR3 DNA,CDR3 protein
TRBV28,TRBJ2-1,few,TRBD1,TGTGCCAGCATGGGGCAGGGGGCGGCCTACAATGAGCAGTTCTTC,CASMGQGAAYNEQFF
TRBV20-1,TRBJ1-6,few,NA,TGCAGTGCTAGAGCTATGTCCAGGAGTTATAATTCACCCCTCCACTTT,CSARAMSRSYNSPLHF
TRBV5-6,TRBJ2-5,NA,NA,TGTGCCAGCAGTCCCGGGCCGGGGTTGAAGACCCAGTACTTC,CASSPGPGLKTQYF
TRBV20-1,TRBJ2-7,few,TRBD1,TGCAGTGCTAGTAGACAGGGGTTCGGCGAGCAGTACTTC,CSASRQGFGEQYF
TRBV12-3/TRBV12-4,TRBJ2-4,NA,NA,TGTGCCAGCAGTTTAGTAGCAGTGCGTGACATTCAGTACTTC,CASSLVAVRDIQYF
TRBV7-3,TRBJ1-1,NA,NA,TGTGCCAGCAGCTTATCCCACCAGGGAACTGAAGCTTTCTTT,CASSLSHQGTEAFF
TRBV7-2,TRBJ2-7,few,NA,TGTGCCAGCAGCTTACGGCGGGGTTACGAGCAGTACTTC,CASSLRRGYEQYF
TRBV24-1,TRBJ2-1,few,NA,TGTGCCACCAGTGACCGTAGGGGGGCAGCGTACAATGAGCAGTTCTTC,CATSDRRGAAYNEQFF
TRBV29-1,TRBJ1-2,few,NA,TGCAGCGCTCGCGAAGGTCACTATGGCTACACCTTC,CSAREGHYGYTF
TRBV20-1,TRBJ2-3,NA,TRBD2,TGCAGTGCTAGTTCGCTAGCGGGGGGCACAGATACGCAGTATTTT,CSASSLAGGTDTQYF
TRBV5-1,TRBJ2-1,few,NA,TGCGCCAGCAGCTTGGGCCTGCTGCGGGACAATGAGCAGTTCTTC,CASSLGLLRDNEQFF
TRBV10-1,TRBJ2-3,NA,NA,TGCGCCACCCAACGTGGGACAGATACGCAGTATTTT,CATQRGTDTQYF
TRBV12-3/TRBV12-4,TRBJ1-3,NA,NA,TGTGCCAGCAGCATCAGTCTTGGAAACACCATATATTTT,CASSISLGNTIYF
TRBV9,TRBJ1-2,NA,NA,TGTGCCAGCACCCTCGATCCAGACTATGGCTACACCTTC,CASTLDPDYGYTF
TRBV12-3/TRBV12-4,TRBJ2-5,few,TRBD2,TGTGCCAGCAGTTCCAGCGGGACTCTCCAAGAGACCCAGTACTTC,CASSSSGTLQETQYF
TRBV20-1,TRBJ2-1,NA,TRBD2,TGCAGTGCTAGTGGGCGGGGGGGCTCCTACAATGAGCAGTTCTTC,CSASGRGGSYNEQFF
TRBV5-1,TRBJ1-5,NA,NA,TGCGCCAGCAGCTTGCTTGGCGCCCGCACAGATACGCAGCATTTT,CASSLLGARTDTQHF
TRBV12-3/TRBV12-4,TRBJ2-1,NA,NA,TGTGCCAGCAGTTTAGTGTTAGATAAAATTGAGCAGTTCTTC,CASSLVLDKIEQFF
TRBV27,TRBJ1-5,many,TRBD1,TGTGCCAGCAGTCCCCTCCCGGGACAGATCAATCAGCCCCAGCATTTT,CASSPLPGQINQPQHF
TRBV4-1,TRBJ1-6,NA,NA,TGCGCCAGCAGCCAAGCCCCCCGCGGGTTTTTTGGTTCACCCCTCCACTTT,CASSQAPRGFFGSPLHF
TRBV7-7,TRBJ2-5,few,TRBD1,TGTGCTAGCAGCTTAGGCGTGGGGACAGGGACGCAAGAGACCCAGTACTTC,CASSLGVGTGTQETQYF
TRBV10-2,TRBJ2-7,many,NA,TGCGCCAGCAGTGGGAGCGGTCGTCAGATTCTCTCCTACGAGCAGTACTTC,CASSGSGRQILSYEQYF
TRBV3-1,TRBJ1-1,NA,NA,TGTGCCAGCAGTCACGTTACAGGGTACACTGAAGCTTTCTTT,CASSHVTGYTEAFF
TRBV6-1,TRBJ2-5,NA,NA,TGTGCCAGCAGTGAAGCGCACCGGGGGAAAGAGACCCAGTACTTC,CASSEAHRGKETQYF
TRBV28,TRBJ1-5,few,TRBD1,TGTGCCAGCAGGGTTGACAGGGGGCGACGGGGTTCAAATCAGCCCCAGCATTTT,CASRVDRGRRGSNQPQHF
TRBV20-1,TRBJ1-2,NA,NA,TGCAGTGCGAGGGACCGGTACTATGGCTACACCTTC,CSARDRYYGYTF
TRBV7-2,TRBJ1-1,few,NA,TGTGCCAGCAGCTTAGCTTTTTTTCCAGGACAAAATGAAGCTTTCTTT,CASSLAFFPGQNEAFF
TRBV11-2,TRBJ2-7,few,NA,TGTGCCAGCAGCTTGGGAACCGGGACACTGAGCTACGAGCAGTACTTC,CASSLGTGTLSYEQYF
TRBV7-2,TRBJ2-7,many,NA,TGTGCCAGCAGCTTTAGTCCTATTCTTTCCTACGAGCAGTACTTC,CASSFSPILSYEQYF
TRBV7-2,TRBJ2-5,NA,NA,TGTGCCAGCAGCTCCACAATCCAAGAGACCCAGTACTTC,CASSSTIQETQYF
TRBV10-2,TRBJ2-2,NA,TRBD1,TGCGCCACTTCGACAGGGGGCGACACCGGGGAGCTGTTTTTT,CATSTGGDTGELFF
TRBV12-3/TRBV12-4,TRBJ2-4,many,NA,TGTGCCAGCAGTTTTCTGGGCTCACCCCAGGACATTCAGTACTTC,CASSFLGSPQDIQYF
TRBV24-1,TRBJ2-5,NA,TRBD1,TGTGCCACCAGTGATTTGCTACGGACAGGAAAAGAGACCCAGTACTTC,CATSDLLRTGKETQYF
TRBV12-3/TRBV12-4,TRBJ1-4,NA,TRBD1,TGTGCCAGCAGTTTAGGGGGCCAGGGGGTCGGGGAACTGTTTTTT,CASSLGGQGVGELFF
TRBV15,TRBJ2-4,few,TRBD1,TGTGCCACAGAGGACAGGGGGGGGAACATTCAGTACTTC,CATEDRGGNIQYF
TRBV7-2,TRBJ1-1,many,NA,TGTGCCAGCAGACCGGGGCCATCAGACACTGAAGCTTTCTTT,CASRPGPSDTEAFF
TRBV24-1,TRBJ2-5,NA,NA,TGTGCCACCAGTGTAGGCCGAGAAGAGACCCAGTACTTC,CATSVGREETQYF
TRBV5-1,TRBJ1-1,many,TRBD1,TGCGCCAGCAGGGGACAGGGAAACACTGAAGCTTTCTTT,CASRGQGNTEAFF
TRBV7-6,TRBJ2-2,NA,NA,TGTGCCAGCAGCCGACGGACTATCACCGGGGAGCTGTTTTTT,CASSRRTITGELFF
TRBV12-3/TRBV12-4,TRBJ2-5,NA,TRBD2,TGTGCCAGCAGTCCCCGGCGGGGGGGTAAAGAGACCCAGTACTTC,CASSPRRGGKETQYF
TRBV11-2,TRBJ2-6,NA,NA,TGTGCCAGCAGCTTGACAATGAGGGTTTCTGGGGCCAACGTCCTGACTTTC,CASSLTMRVSGANVLTF
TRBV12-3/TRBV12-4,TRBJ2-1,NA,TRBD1,TGTGCCAGCAGTTCGGACAGGGGTAACAATGAGCAGTTCTTC,CASSSDRGNNEQFF
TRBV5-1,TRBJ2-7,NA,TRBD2,TGCGCCAGCACCCCCGTAGCGGGAGCGGGTTACGAGCAGTACTTC,CASTPVAGAGYEQYF
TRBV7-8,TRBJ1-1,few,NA,TGTGCCAGCAGCTTAGTCGGTGGGCAAAGCACTGAAGCTTTCTTT,CASSLVGGQSTEAFF
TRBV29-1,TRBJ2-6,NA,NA,TGCAGCGTTGGGGGCCAGGACTCTGGGGCCAACGTCCTGACTTTC,CSVGGQDSGANVLTF
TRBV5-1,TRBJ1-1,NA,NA,TGCGCCAGCAGCCCCACTGTTGGGGTGAACACTGAAGCTTTCTTT,CASSPTVGVNTEAFF
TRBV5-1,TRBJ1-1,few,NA,TGCGCCAGCAAACAGTTGGGAGCTAACACTGAAGCTTTCTTT,CASKQLGANTEAFF
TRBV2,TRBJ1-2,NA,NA,TGTGCCAGCAATACTCCACCTAGGGACGGGAGAAGCTACACCTTC,CASNTPPRDGRSYTF
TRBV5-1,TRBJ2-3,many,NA,TGCGCCAGCAGCGCTTTGATTCGCGCGGGCGGCACAGATACGCAGTATTTT,CASSALIRAGGTDTQYF
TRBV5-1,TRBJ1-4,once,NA,TGCGCCAGCAGCCCCCGGGGAAGGGGTGAAAAACTGTTTTTT,CASSPRGRGEKLFF
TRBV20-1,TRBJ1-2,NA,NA,TGCAGTGCTAGCTCGGAAACCTATGGCTACACCTTC,CSASSETYGYTF
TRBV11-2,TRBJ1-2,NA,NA,TGTGCCAGCAGCCCCGACCCGGGATTCTATGGCTACACCTTC,CASSPDPGFYGYTF
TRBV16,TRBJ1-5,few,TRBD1,TGTGCCAGCAGCCTACATGACAGGGCTTATAGCAATCAGCCCCAGCATTTT,CASSLHDRAYSNQPQHF
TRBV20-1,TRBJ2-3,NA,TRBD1,TGCAGTGCCTGGGACAGGGCCAGCACAGATACGCAGTATTTT,CSAWDRASTDTQYF
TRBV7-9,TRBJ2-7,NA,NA,TGTGCCAGCAGCTTAGACCCCTATAGGGGCTACGAGCAGTACTTC,CASSLDPYRGYEQYF